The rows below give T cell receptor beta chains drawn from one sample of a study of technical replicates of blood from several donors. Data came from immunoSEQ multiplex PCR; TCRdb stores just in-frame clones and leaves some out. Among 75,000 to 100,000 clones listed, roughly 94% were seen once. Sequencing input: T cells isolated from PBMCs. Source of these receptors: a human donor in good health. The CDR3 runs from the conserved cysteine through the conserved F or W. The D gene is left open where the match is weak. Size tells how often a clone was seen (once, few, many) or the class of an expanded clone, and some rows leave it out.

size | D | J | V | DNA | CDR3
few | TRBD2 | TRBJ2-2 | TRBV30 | TGTGCCTGGAGGTCTGGGACTAGCGGGAGAGGCACCGGGGAGCTGTTTTTT | CAWRSGTSGRGTGELFF
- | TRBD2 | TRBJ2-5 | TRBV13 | TGTGCCAGCAGCTTCCTAGCGGGAGGGCAAGAGACCCAGTACTTC | CASSFLAGGQETQYF
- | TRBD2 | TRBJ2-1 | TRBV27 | TGTGCCAGCCGGGACATTAGCGGGAGACGGGGGAATGAGCAGTTCTTC | CASRDISGRRGNEQFF
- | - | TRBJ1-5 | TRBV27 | TGTGCCAGCAGTTCATCATCGTATAGCAATCAGCCCCAGCATTTT | CASSSSSYSNQPQHF
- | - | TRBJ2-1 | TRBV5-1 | TGCGCCAGCAGCTTCACTCAGGGAGAGCAGTTCTTC | CASSFTQGEQFF
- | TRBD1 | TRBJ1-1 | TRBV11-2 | TGTGCCAGCAGCTTACTGACAGGGTCGAACACTGAAGCTTTCTTT | CASSLLTGSNTEAFF
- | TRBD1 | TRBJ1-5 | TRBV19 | TGTGCCAGTAGTTCTGGAATGACAGGGACAGGACAGCCCCAGCATTTT | CASSSGMTGTGQPQHF
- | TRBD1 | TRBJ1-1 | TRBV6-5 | TGTGCCAGCAGTTACCCGTGGCAGGGGGCAGGGACTGAAGCTTTCTTT | CASSYPWQGAGTEAFF
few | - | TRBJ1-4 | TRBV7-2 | TGTGCCAGCAGGCAACGGGACACCTCTAATGAAAAACTGTTTTTT | CASRQRDTSNEKLFF
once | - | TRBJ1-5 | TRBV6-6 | TGTGCCAGCAGTTATTTGGAGGGGCAGCCCCAGCATTTT | CASSYLEGQPQHF
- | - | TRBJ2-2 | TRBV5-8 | TGTGCCAGCAGCTGGGCTACGTCTAACACCGGGGAGCTGTTTTTT | CASSWATSNTGELFF
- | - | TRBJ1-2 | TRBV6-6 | TGTGCCAGCAGTTACATGACATACAACTATGGCTACACCTTC | CASSYMTYNYGYTF
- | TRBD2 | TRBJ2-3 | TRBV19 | TGTGCCAGTAGTATAGCTGAGCGGGAGCTAACAGATACGCAGTATTTT | CASSIAERELTDTQYF
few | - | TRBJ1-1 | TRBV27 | TGTGCCAGCAGTTTAGTCCTGGGAGGAGGCGAAGCTTTCTTT | CASSLVLGGGEAFF
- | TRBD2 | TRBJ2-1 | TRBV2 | TGTGCCAGCAGGACTAGCGGGAGAAGTGAGCAGTTCTTC | CASRTSGRSEQFF
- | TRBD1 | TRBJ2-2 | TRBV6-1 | TGTGCCAGCAGATTAGGGGGCGCAGACACCGGGGAGCTGTTTTTT | CASRLGGADTGELFF
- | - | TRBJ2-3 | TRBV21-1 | TGTGCCAGCAGCAAACGTCGCAGCATACTATCCAGCACAGATACGCAGTATTTT | CASSKRRSILSSTDTQYF
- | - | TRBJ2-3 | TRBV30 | TGTGCCTGGAGCGGATATGAGGGCATGGATACGCAGTATTTT | CAWSGYEGMDTQYF
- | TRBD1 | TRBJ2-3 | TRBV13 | TGTGCCAGCAGCTTCGGACAGGGGATAACTAGCACAGATACGCAGTATTTT | CASSFGQGITSTDTQYF
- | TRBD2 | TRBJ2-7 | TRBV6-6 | TGTGCCAGCACAGCGGGAGCTTCCTACGAGCAGTACTTC | CASTAGASYEQYF
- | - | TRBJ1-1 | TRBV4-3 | TGCGCCAGCAGCCAAGATGCGGGGGGCACCCCTGAAGCTTTCTTT | CASSQDAGGTPEAFF
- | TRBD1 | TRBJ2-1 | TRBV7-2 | TGTGCCAGCAGCTTAGAGACAGGGGGGTACAATGAGCAGTTCTTC | CASSLETGGYNEQFF
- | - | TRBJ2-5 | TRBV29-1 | TGCAGCGTTGAAGATCCGACAGGTTCCCCCCAAGAGACCCAGTACTTC | CSVEDPTGSPQETQYF
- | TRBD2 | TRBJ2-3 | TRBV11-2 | TGTGCCAGCAGCTCAGCGGGAGGGGGTGCAGATACGCAGTATTTT | CASSSAGGGADTQYF
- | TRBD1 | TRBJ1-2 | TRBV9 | TGTGCCAGCAGCGGCAGTGACAGGGGGGGTTTTGGCTACACCTTC | CASSGSDRGGFGYTF
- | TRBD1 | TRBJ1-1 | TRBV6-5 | TGTGCCAGCAGCTGGGACAGGGGGAACACTGAAGCTTTCTTT | CASSWDRGNTEAFF